This T cell receptor (beta chain) was obtained from a study of OX40 agonist ivuxolimab in advanced cancers. On the study more broadly: Two patients with cutaneous melanoma and one with hepatocellular carcinoma, three in total, showed partial responses.

The germline V gene encodes CDR1 SGHTA and CDR2 FQGNSA. The CDR3 consists of 14 residues. V lost 5 bases and J lost 0, with 11 bases in between. Note on this clone: Its antigen is unknown.

General study findings and limits: Mean expanded clone counts were higher in CD8+ than CD4+ T cells. Certain nonresponding patients likewise had low normalized T-cell clonal expansion.

Assay: immunoSEQ multiplex PCR; the TCRdb copy retains only in-frame clones and omits some. The sample carries about 48,000 clones, under 85% recorded once. The sample was CD4+ or CD8+ T cells sorted from blood, taken in a trial of the OX40 agonist ivuxolimab. The receptor was isolated from an adult with an advanced solid tumor such as melanoma, head and neck, liver or kidney cancer. This sequence joins TRBV7-2 and TRBJ2-7; perhaps TRBD1 as D (5 bases). The CDR3 DNA sequence: TGTGCCAGCAGCGCTCAGGGCGGCTCCTACGAGCAGTACTTC. Protein sequence: CASSAQGGSYEQYF.